The 11 T cell receptor beta chains below all came from one sample that was sequenced in a study of blood T cell repertoires in COVID-19. Using immunoSEQ multiplex PCR, the repertoire was profiled, and TCRdb retains in-frame clones only, with some absent. This table has roughly 200,000 clones, 70% to 80% appearing once. Input material: peripheral blood. These receptors were obtained from a woman aged 50 to 60 with active or convalescent COVID-19.

The chain links TRBV30 to TRBJ1-1; possible D gene TRBD1, 5 bases. V lost 2 bases to trimming and J lost 4 bases, with 11 bases between them. Germline V gene lookup returns CDR1 GTSNPN and CDR2 SVGIG (reference sequence). This CDR3 spans 13 amino acids. The CDR3 nucleotides read TGTGCCTGGAGTTTCGACAGAGGCACTGAAGCTTTCTTT. This gives the protein CAWSFDRGTEAFF.

This clone was recorded only once. V and J are TRBV7-9 and TRBJ1-4, with 7 bases aligning to TRBD1. The CDR3 is 14 residues long. From germline, CDR1 is SEHNR and CDR2 FQNEAQ (reference sequence). V was pared by 4 bases and J by 7 bases, with 6 bases of the junction left unmatched. The chain's CDR3 is CASSSDRVSEKLFF. The CDR3 region has the DNA TGTGCCAGCAGCTCCGACAGGGTGTCTGAAAAACTGTTTTTT.

The CDR3 bases are TGTGCCAGCAGCTCAGAACCGGGAGCTAATTCACCCCTCCACTTT. Its protein product is CASSSEPGANSPLHF. The chain couples TRBV7-3 to TRBJ1-6; D unresolved. V lost 4 bases to trimming and J lost 6 bases, with 13 bases between them. The germline CDR1 and CDR2 sequences are SGHTA and FQGTGA. The CDR3 contains 15 residues.

This sequence joins TRBV6-5 and TRBJ2-1, with D possibly being TRBD1 (6 bases). The V and J ends lost 0 bases and 3 bases respectively, with 12 bases between them. This CDR3 contains 16 residues. Germline assignment: CDR1 MNHEY and CDR2 SVGAGI. The CDR3 region has the DNA TGTGCCAGCAGTTACTCACAGGGATTCGTCTACAATGAGCAGTTCTTC. Protein product: CASSYSQGFVYNEQFF.

The V call is TRBV19, the J call TRBJ2-5, with TRBD2 identical over 13 bases. The V segment lost 5 bases and the J segment 3 bases; nucleotides outside the gene matches: 3. The CDR3 has 15 residues. Per germline, CDR1 LNHDA and CDR2 SQIVND (reference sequence). CDR3 bases: TGTGCCAGTAGTTATGGACTAGCGGGAGAAGAGACCCAGTACTTC. This sequence encodes CASSYGLAGEETQYF.

This clone was observed once. The J gene is TRBJ1-5, the V gene TRBV5-5; TRBD1 is a possible D gene (6 bases). Trimming took 4 bases from V and 7 from J, leaving 18 bases between them. Germline CDR1 is SGHKS and CDR2 is YYEKEE (reference sequence). This CDR3 contains 15 residues. The CDR3, as DNA: TGTGCCAGCAGCGCCCGCCCAACAGGGAACCAGCCCCAGCATTTT. It codes for CASSARPTGNQPQHF. The entire variable domain, with the rest obtained from reference TRBV5-5 and TRBJ1-5, is as follows: DAGVTQSPTHLIKTRGQQVTLRCSPISGHKSVSWYQQVLGQGPQFIFQYYEKEERGRGNFPDRFSARQFPNYSSELNVNALLLGDSALYLCASSARPTGNQPQHFGDGTRLSIL.

J is TRBJ1-1 and V is TRBV10-3; D is possibly TRBD1 (6 bases). Germline-derived CDR1 and CDR2 are ENHRY and SYGVKD. This CDR3 comprises 15 residues. V gave up 0 bases and J gave up 0 bases, with 8 bases separating them. The CDR3 DNA reads as TGTGCCATCAGTGAGTCCACAGGGTTGAACACTGAAGCTTTCTTT. Protein sequence: CAISESTGLNTEAFF.

In nucleotides, the CDR3 is TGTGCCAGCAGACAGGGGCAGGAGCAGTACTTC. It is translated as CASRQGQEQYF. V usage is TRBV6-5 and J usage is TRBJ2-7; the match to TRBD1 covers 7 bases. V was pared by 6 bases and J by 7 bases, with 3 bases of the junction left unmatched. The CDR3 is 11 residues long. Germline V gives CDR1 MNHEY, CDR2 SVGAGI.

This clone was picked up a small number of times. The rearrangement uses TRBV3-1 (or the pseudogene TRBV3-2) and TRBJ2-7, with TRBD1 matching 11 bases. The germline CDR1 and CDR2 sequences are LGHDT and YNNKEL (reference sequence). V lost 4 bases to trimming and J lost 1 base; unmatched junction nucleotides: 3. This CDR3 spans 15 amino acids. The CDR3 coding sequence is TGTGCCAGCAGCCTAGGGACAGGGGGATCCTACGAGCAGTACTTC. Translating it yields CASSLGTGGSYEQYF.

The rearrangement joins TRBV7-8 to TRBJ1-2; D gene uncertain. Trimming took 1 base from V and 5 from J, leaving 5 bases between them. Germline values: CDR1 SGHVS, CDR2 FQNEAQ. This CDR3 comprises 12 residues. CDR3 loop: CASSLGGYGYTF. In DNA, the CDR3 is TGTGCCAGCAGCTTAGGCGGGTATGGCTACACCTTC.

Only one count was recorded for this clone. This chain joins TRBV18 and TRBJ1-3; possibly TRBD1 for D (6 bases). V lost 1 base, J lost 2 bases, and 6 bases lay in between. Per germline, CDR1 KGHSH and CDR2 LQKENI. There are 14 residues in the CDR3. The CDR3, as DNA: TGTGCCAGCTCACCACAGGGGGCTGGAAACACCATATATTTT. The encoded protein is CASSPQGAGNTIYF.